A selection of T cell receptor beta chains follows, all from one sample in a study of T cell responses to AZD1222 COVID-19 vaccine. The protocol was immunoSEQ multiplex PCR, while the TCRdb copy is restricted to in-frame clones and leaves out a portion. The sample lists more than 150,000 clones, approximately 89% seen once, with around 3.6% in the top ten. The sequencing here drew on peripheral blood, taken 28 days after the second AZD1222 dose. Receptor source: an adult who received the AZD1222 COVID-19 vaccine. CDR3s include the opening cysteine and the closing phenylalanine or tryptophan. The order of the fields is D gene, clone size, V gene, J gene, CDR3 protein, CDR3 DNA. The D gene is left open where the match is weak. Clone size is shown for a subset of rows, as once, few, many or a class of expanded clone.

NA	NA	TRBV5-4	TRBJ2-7	CASSSKLAERSYEQYF	TGTGCCAGCAGCTCGAAACTAGCCGAACGCTCCTACGAGCAGTACTTC
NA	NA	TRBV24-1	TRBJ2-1	CATSDPRGDYNEQFF	TGTGCCACCAGTGATCCCCGCGGAGACTACAATGAGCAGTTCTTC
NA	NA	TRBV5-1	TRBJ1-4	CASSTGDLNEKLFF	TGCGCCAGCAGCACCGGGGACCTCAATGAAAAACTGTTTTTT
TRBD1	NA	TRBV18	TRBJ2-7	CASSAGTGSYEQYF	TGTGCCAGCTCAGCCGGGACAGGATCCTACGAGCAGTACTTC
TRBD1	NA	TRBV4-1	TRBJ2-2	CASTDRVAPGELFF	TGCGCCAGCACTGACAGGGTTGCACCCGGGGAGCTGTTTTTT
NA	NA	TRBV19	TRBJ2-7	CASSTGTTRSYEQYF	TGTGCCAGTAGTACCGGGACAACTCGTTCCTACGAGCAGTACTTC
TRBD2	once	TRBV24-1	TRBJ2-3	CASGLAGDTDTQYF	TGTGCCTCCGGACTAGCGGGAGATACGGATACGCAGTATTTT
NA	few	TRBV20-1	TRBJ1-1	CSARENTEAFF	TGCAGTGCTAGGGAGAACACTGAAGCTTTCTTT
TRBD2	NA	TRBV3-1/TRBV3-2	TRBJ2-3	CASRPSSGRADTQYF	TGTGCCAGCAGGCCCTCGAGCGGGAGAGCAGATACGCAGTATTTT
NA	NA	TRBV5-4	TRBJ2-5	CASSLGPIRGRTGTQYF	TGTGCCAGCAGCTTGGGGCCTATCAGGGGCCGGACTGGAACCCAGTACTTC
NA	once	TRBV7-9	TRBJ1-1	CASSLVVEWGASDTEAFF	TGTGCCAGCAGCTTAGTCGTCGAGTGGGGCGCTTCGGACACTGAAGCTTTCTTT
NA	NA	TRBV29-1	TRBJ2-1	CSVEDDVWQFF	TGCAGCGTTGAAGATGATGTTTGGCAGTTCTTC
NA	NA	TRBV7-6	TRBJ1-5	CASSPTAYSNQPQHF	TGTGCCAGCAGCCCGACAGCATATAGCAATCAGCCCCAGCATTTT
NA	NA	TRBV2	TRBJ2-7	CASSINPHEQYF	TGTGCCAGCAGTATCAATCCCCACGAGCAGTACTTC
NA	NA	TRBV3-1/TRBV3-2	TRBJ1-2	CASSQDQAGFSYGYTF	TGTGCCAGCAGCCAAGATCAGGCAGGGTTCTCCTATGGCTACACCTTC
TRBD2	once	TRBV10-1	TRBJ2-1	CASSELLAGVGNEQFF	TGCGCCAGCAGTGAGTTACTAGCGGGAGTTGGAAATGAGCAGTTCTTC
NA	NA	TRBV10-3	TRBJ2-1	CAISEYGLSASNEQFF	TGTGCCATCAGTGAGTACGGACTTTCGGCCTCGAATGAGCAGTTCTTC
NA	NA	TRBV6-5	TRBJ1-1	CASSYHYTGMNTEAFF	TGTGCCAGCAGTTACCATTACACAGGTATGAACACTGAAGCTTTCTTT
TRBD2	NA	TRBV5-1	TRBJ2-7	CASSLSASGSSTYEQYF	TGCGCCAGCAGCTTGTCGGCTAGCGGGTCCTCGACCTACGAGCAGTACTTC
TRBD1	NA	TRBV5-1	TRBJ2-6	CASSGGTGRPSGANVLTF	TGCGCCAGCAGCGGGGGGACAGGGAGACCCTCTGGGGCCAACGTCCTGACTTTC
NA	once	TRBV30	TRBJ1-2	CAWRRSGGGYGYTF	TGTGCCTGGAGAAGGTCCGGGGGTGGCTATGGCTACACCTTC
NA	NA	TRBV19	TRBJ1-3	CASTTTREAAGGNTIYF	TGTGCCAGTACCACGACCCGAGAGGCCGCGGGAGGAAACACCATATATTTT
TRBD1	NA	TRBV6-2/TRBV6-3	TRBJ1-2	CASSEQGGYGYTF	TGTGCCAGCAGCGAACAGGGGGGCTATGGCTACACCTTC
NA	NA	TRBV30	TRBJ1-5	CAWTPGLPNRLQPQHF	TGTGCCTGGACCCCAGGCTTGCCAAATAGGTTACAGCCCCAGCATTTT
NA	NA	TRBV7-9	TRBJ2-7	CASSISGTPIYEQYF	TGTGCCAGCAGCATTTCCGGGACCCCGATCTACGAGCAGTACTTC
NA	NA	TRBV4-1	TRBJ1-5	CASSQTGSNQPQHF	TGCGCCAGCAGCCAGACAGGAAGCAATCAGCCCCAGCATTTT
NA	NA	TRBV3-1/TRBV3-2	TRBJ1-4	CASSQDRSTEKLFF	TGTGCCAGCAGCCAAGATAGGTCGACAGAAAAACTGTTTTTT
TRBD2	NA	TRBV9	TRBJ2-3	CASSPGWAGGADTQYF	TGTGCCAGCAGCCCCGGGTGGGCGGGAGGTGCAGATACGCAGTATTTT
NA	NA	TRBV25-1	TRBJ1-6	CASGGPLHF	TGTGCCAGCGGAGGGCCCCTCCACTTT
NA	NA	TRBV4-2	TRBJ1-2	CASSRDTYGYTF	TGTGCCAGCAGCCGAGACACTTATGGCTACACCTTC
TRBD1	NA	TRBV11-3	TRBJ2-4	CASSSGTGGAGAKNIQYF	TGTGCCAGCAGCTCAGGGACAGGGGGCGCTGGGGCCAAAAACATTCAGTACTTC
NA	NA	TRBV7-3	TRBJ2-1	CASSSTDQRYEQFF	TGTGCCAGCAGCTCCACAGATCAGCGGTACGAGCAGTTCTTC
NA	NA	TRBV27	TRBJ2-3	CASRWSRLAKGPDTQYF	TGTGCCAGCAGGTGGAGTCGCCTAGCAAAGGGGCCAGATACGCAGTATTTT
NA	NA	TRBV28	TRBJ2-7	CASSSSSWVQYF	TGTGCCAGCAGTTCCTCTTCCTGGGTGCAGTACTTC
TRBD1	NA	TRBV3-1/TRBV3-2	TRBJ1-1	CASSLHRGGNTEAFF	TGTGCCAGCAGCCTGCACAGGGGCGGGAACACTGAAGCTTTCTTT
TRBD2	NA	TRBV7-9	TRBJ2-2	CASFSGSDVGELFF	TGTGCCAGCTTTAGCGGGAGTGATGTCGGGGAGCTGTTTTTT
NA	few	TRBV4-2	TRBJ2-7	CASSQELQGSLSEQYF	TGTGCCAGCAGCCAAGAGTTGCAGGGCTCGCTGAGCGAGCAGTACTTC
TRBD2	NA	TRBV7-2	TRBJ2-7	CASSLREVASYEQYF	TGTGCCAGCAGCCTTCGGGAGGTCGCATCCTACGAGCAGTACTTC
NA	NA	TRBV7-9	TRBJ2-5	CASSLSRGLETQYF	TGTGCCAGCAGCTTATCGCGGGGGCTGGAGACCCAGTACTTC
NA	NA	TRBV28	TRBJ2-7	CASSLAEYEQYF	TGTGCCAGCAGTCTCGCAGAGTACGAGCAGTACTTC
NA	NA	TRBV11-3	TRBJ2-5	CASSRGAFESSETQYF	TGTGCCAGCAGCCGTGGGGCATTCGAGAGTTCGGAGACCCAGTACTTC
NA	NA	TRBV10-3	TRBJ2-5	CAISESWAQYF	TGTGCCATCAGTGAGTCTTGGGCCCAGTACTTC
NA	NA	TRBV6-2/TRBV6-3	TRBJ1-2	CASSNAFYTF	TGTGCCAGCAGTAACGCCTTCTACACCTTC
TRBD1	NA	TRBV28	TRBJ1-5	CASIIDREEVQPQHF	TGTGCCAGCATAATAGACAGGGAAGAAGTTCAGCCCCAGCATTTT
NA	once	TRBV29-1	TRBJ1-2	CSVGTARRGGYTF	TGCAGCGTGGGGACTGCCCGACGCGGTGGCTACACCTTC
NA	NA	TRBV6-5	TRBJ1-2	CASSYPGANYGYTF	TGTGCCAGCAGTTACCCGGGGGCTAACTATGGCTACACCTTC